This is a list of T cell receptor beta chains from one sample in a study of blood T cell repertoires in COVID-19. Produced via immunoSEQ multiplex PCR; TCRdb's table is partial and in-frame only. The table includes roughly 63,000 clones, around 80% detected once. Sequencing input: peripheral blood. These receptors all come from a human donor in a cohort sampled during active COVID-19. Both conserved end residues are part of each CDR3. The order of the fields is CDR3 length, clone size, J gene, D gene, V gene, CDR3 protein, CDR3 DNA. D genes are given only for firm matches. Not every row has a clone size; where given, it reads once, few, many or a size class.

CDR3 length: 14; clone size: NA; J gene: TRBJ2-7; D gene: NA; V gene: TRBV3-1/TRBV3-2; CDR3 protein: CASSQGAESYEQYF; CDR3 DNA: TGTGCCAGCAGCCAAGGAGCGGAGTCCTACGAGCAGTACTTC
CDR3 length: 15; clone size: NA; J gene: TRBJ1-1; D gene: NA; V gene: TRBV27; CDR3 protein: CASSLVRGQATEAFF; CDR3 DNA: TGTGCCAGCAGTTTAGTGCGGGGGCAGGCCACTGAAGCTTTCTTT
CDR3 length: 14; clone size: NA; J gene: TRBJ2-7; D gene: NA; V gene: TRBV6-6; CDR3 protein: CASSKTSGIHEQYF; CDR3 DNA: TGTGCCAGCAGTAAAACTTCAGGGATCCACGAGCAGTACTTC
CDR3 length: 17; clone size: NA; J gene: TRBJ2-3; D gene: NA; V gene: TRBV21-1; CDR3 protein: CASSAPGQGSCTDTQYF; CDR3 DNA: TGTGCCAGCAGCGCACCGGGACAGGGCTCTTGCACAGATACGCAGTATTTT
CDR3 length: 13; clone size: NA; J gene: TRBJ1-5; D gene: NA; V gene: TRBV5-4; CDR3 protein: CASSLGGGQPQHF; CDR3 DNA: TGTGCCAGCAGCTTGGGGGGCGGTCAGCCCCAGCATTTT
CDR3 length: 14; clone size: NA; J gene: TRBJ2-7; D gene: NA; V gene: TRBV2; CDR3 protein: CASRTDSPPYEQYF; CDR3 DNA: TGTGCCAGCAGAACGGACTCGCCACCCTACGAGCAGTACTTC
CDR3 length: 15; clone size: once; J gene: TRBJ2-7; D gene: TRBD2; V gene: TRBV7-2; CDR3 protein: CASSRPSGGTYEQYF; CDR3 DNA: TGTGCCAGCAGCCGCCCTAGCGGGGGAACCTACGAGCAGTACTTC
CDR3 length: 11; clone size: once; J gene: TRBJ2-1; D gene: NA; V gene: TRBV5-4; CDR3 protein: CASSSRNEQFF; CDR3 DNA: TGTGCCAGCAGCTCCCGGAATGAGCAGTTCTTC
CDR3 length: 15; clone size: NA; J gene: TRBJ2-7; D gene: TRBD2; V gene: TRBV6-5; CDR3 protein: CATQGGLEGSYEQYF; CDR3 DNA: TGTGCCACTCAGGGAGGGCTGGAGGGGTCCTACGAGCAGTACTTC
CDR3 length: 16; clone size: NA; J gene: TRBJ2-7; D gene: TRBD1; V gene: TRBV24-1; CDR3 protein: CATSKTPGQGAGEQYF; CDR3 DNA: TGTGCCACCAGTAAGACACCGGGACAGGGGGCAGGCGAGCAGTACTTC
CDR3 length: 16; clone size: once; J gene: TRBJ2-7; D gene: TRBD2; V gene: TRBV24-1; CDR3 protein: CATSDPGTSGSHEQYF; CDR3 DNA: TGTGCCACCAGTGACCCCGGGACTAGCGGGAGTCACGAGCAGTACTTC
CDR3 length: 16; clone size: NA; J gene: TRBJ2-5; D gene: TRBD2; V gene: TRBV7-3; CDR3 protein: CASSLSGLAGVETQYF; CDR3 DNA: TGTGCCAGCAGCTTAAGTGGGCTAGCGGGAGTAGAGACCCAGTACTTC
CDR3 length: 13; clone size: NA; J gene: TRBJ2-7; D gene: NA; V gene: TRBV6-5; CDR3 protein: CASSWGLYNEQYF; CDR3 DNA: TGTGCCAGCAGTTGGGGCTTATACAACGAGCAGTACTTC